The clone carrying this T cell receptor (beta chain) was seen once. Its target is unknown. This same CDR3 is encoded by further DNA sequences in the sample. Libraries were prepared by immunoSEQ multiplex PCR; TCRdb keeps only in-frame clonotypes and omits some of them. The sample holds about 350,000 clones; 80% to 90% are singletons and the top ten take about 3.5%. This sample stems from a study of Ad26.COV2.S vaccination and SARS-CoV-2 variants. The overall study: Ad26.COV2.S shots went into the muscle once or twice, 56 days apart.

CDR1 and CDR2 from the germline V gene are MNHEY and SMNVEV (reference sequence). V dropped 6 bases and J dropped 5 bases, with 13 bases sitting between them. The CDR3 is 13 residues long. Overall study findings and caveats: In vaccinated individuals, spike-specific CD8+ and CD4+ T cell responses reportedly displayed substantial breadth. Among vaccine recipients, spike-specific TCR breadth exceeded that of placebo recipients.

Treatment specified: some 19 received Ad26.COV2.S at low or high dose, single or two shots; 5 received placebo; per-sample allocation not given. Sampling happened 63 days after the first vaccine or placebo injection. Donation was by an adult aged 18-55 years who was in Boston. This chain joins TRBV27 and TRBJ2-5; tentatively, D is TRBD1 (6 bases). Sequencing was performed on peripheral blood, taken in a trial of Ad26.COV2.S vaccine versus placebo. This clonotype was obtained from a person between 18 and 65 years old who received the Ad26.COV2.S COVID-19 vaccine or a placebo. Here the CDR3 reads CASSLRGRETQYF. CDR3 in DNA: TGTGCCAGCAGCCTCAGGGGTAGGGAGACCCAGTACTTC.